A single sample gave rise to the 10 T cell receptor beta chains below, sequenced in a study of blood T cell repertoires in COVID-19. Libraries were prepared by immunoSEQ multiplex PCR; TCRdb keeps only in-frame clonotypes and omits some of them. Here the sample spans some 300,000 clones, 86% being singletons. Sequencing used peripheral blood. These receptor sequences come from an older woman with COVID-19, enrolled during active disease.

This clone has just a few counts. This chain joins TRBV7-9 and TRBJ1-6; D perhaps matches TRBD1 (6 bases). With 8 bases removed from V and 11 bases from J, the gap between germline ends came to 16 bases. The germline V gene encodes CDR1 SEHNR and CDR2 FQNEAQ (reference sequence). This CDR3 has 13 residues. As DNA, the CDR3 is TGTGCCAGCGATAATTCGGGGGGGCCACCCCTCCACTTT. It encodes CASDNSGGPPLHF. Using reference TRBV7-9 and TRBJ1-6 for the parts outside the CDR3, the full variable domain is DTGVSQNPRHKITKRGQNVTFRCDPISEHNRLYWYRQTLGQGPEFLTYFQNEAQLEKSRLLSDRFSAERPKGSFSTLEIQRTEQGDSAMYLCASDNSGGPPLHFGNGTRLTVT.

The J gene is TRBJ1-1, the V gene TRBV28; TRBD1 aligns across 7 bases. This CDR3 spans 13 amino acids. CDR1 and CDR2 (germline): MDHEN, SYDVKM. V trimming: 6 bases; J trimming: 8 bases; junction bases outside the gene matches: 9. CDR3 residues: CASSPGQKDEAFF. The DNA of the CDR3 is TGTGCCAGCAGCCCGGGACAGAAAGACGAAGCTTTCTTT.

J is TRBJ1-2 and V is TRBV5-4; 7 positions match TRBD1. The CDR3 sequence is 14 residues long. With 2 bases clipped from V and 0 bases from J, the junction kept 1 base outside the gene matches. The germline V gene has CDR1 SGHNT and CDR2 YYREEE (reference sequence). The CDR3 loop is CASSFDRANYGYTF. The CDR3 coding sequence is TGTGCCAGCAGCTTTGACAGGGCTAACTATGGCTACACCTTC.

V gene TRBV25-1 combines with J gene TRBJ1-3, with D possibly matching TRBD1 (5 bases). The CDR3 loop spans 16 amino acids. Germline values: CDR1 MGHDK, CDR2 SYGVNS. Between the trimmed V and J ends, which lost 5 bases and 0 bases, there was a span of 14 bases. CDR3: CASSPGTLSSGNTIYF. The CDR3, as DNA: TGTGCCAGCAGTCCCGGGACTCTCAGCTCTGGAAACACCATATATTTT.

The CDR3 sequence: CASSLRDIGYGYTF. CDR3 nucleotides: TGTGCCAGCAGCCTTAGGGACATTGGATATGGCTACACCTTC. This chain connects TRBV14 to TRBJ1-2, with D possibly being TRBD1 (6 bases). The CDR3 consists of 14 residues. With 4 bases removed from V and 5 bases from J, the gap between germline ends came to 14 bases. Per the germline V gene, CDR1 is SGHDN and CDR2 is FVKESK.

A single count supports this clone. The V gene is TRBV10-3, the J gene TRBJ2-7, with 9 bases aligning to TRBD1. Trimming at V came to 6 bases and at J to 5 bases, leaving 5 bases not matched to a gene. Per germline, CDR1 ENHRY and CDR2 SYGVKD. The CDR3 is 13 residues long. CDR3 protein: CAISGQGIDEQYF. The CDR3 DNA follows: TGTGCCATCAGCGGACAGGGGATAGACGAGCAGTACTTC.

The chain employs TRBV4-1 and TRBJ2-7, with TRBD1 matching over 9 bases. Germline V CDR1 and CDR2: MGHRA, YSYEKL. V trimming: 1 base; J trimming: 5 bases; junction bases outside the gene matches: 6. CDR3 length equals 15 residues. DNA for the CDR3: TGCGCCAGCAGCCAAGTATGGGACAGGGTAAACGAGCAGTACTTC. Translated: CASSQVWDRVNEQYF.

The J gene is TRBJ1-1, the V gene TRBV14, with D unresolved. CDR1 is SGHDN, CDR2 FVKESK, per germline. The CDR3 has 13 residues. V lost 4 bases and J 1 base, leaving 7 bases between the germline ends. The CDR3 DNA follows: TGTGCCAGCAGCCCCCGGTGGAACACTGAAGCTTTCTTT. It is translated as CASSPRWNTEAFF.

CDR3 in DNA: TGTGCCAGCAGCTTAGGCGTAGCTAACTATGGCTACACCTTC. Translation gives CASSLGVANYGYTF. The chain recombines TRBV13 with TRBJ1-2; D uncertain. The germline V gene has CDR1 PRHDT and CDR2 FYEKMQ (reference sequence). The CDR3 covers 14 residues. The ends were cut back, 0 bases at V and 0 bases at J, with 5 bases in the middle.

The rearrangement links TRBV28 to TRBJ2-7; 8 nucleotides agree with TRBD1. The CDR3 has 13 amino acids. CDR1 and CDR2 from the germline V gene are MDHEN and SYDVKM. Trimming removed 7 bases from V and 4 bases from J; junction bases left unmatched: 6. The CDR3 loop reads CASKTGVGYEQYF. The CDR3 nucleotides are TGTGCCAGCAAGACAGGGGTCGGGTACGAGCAGTACTTC.